This is a list of T cell receptor beta chains from one sample in a study of blood T cell repertoires in COVID-19. Method: immunoSEQ multiplex PCR; TCRdb's copy keeps in-frame clones and lacks some. The table includes 200,000 or so clones, 70% to 90% detected once. The sample comprised peripheral blood. All receptors derive from a man aged 50-59 years who had recovered from COVID-19. Each CDR3 is given with its conserved first and last residue. Fields, in order: clone size, J gene, V gene, D gene, CDR3 protein, CDR3 DNA. A D gene is named only where the DNA matches it firmly. The size of a clone is reported for some rows only, either as once, few or many, or as a class for expanded clones.

clone_size: .; j_call: TRBJ2-7; v_call: TRBV7-2; d_call: TRBD2; cdr3_aa: CASGASLGGSAYEQYF; cdr3_nt: TGTGCCAGCGGCGCCTCTTTGGGGGGGAGCGCCTACGAGCAGTACTTC
clone_size: .; j_call: TRBJ2-7; v_call: TRBV20-1; d_call: .; cdr3_aa: CSARRGYEQYF; cdr3_nt: TGCAGTGCTAGAAGGGGTTACGAGCAGTACTTC
clone_size: .; j_call: TRBJ2-1; v_call: TRBV6-5; d_call: .; cdr3_aa: CASSPVRANNEQFF; cdr3_nt: TGTGCCAGCAGCCCGGTGAGGGCTAACAATGAGCAGTTCTTC
clone_size: once; j_call: TRBJ2-7; v_call: TRBV2; d_call: .; cdr3_aa: CASSEGLVSYEQYF; cdr3_nt: TGTGCCAGCAGTGAGGGCTTAGTGAGCTACGAGCAGTACTTC
clone_size: once; j_call: TRBJ1-6; v_call: TRBV28; d_call: .; cdr3_aa: CASTQIGGRGYRNSPLHF; cdr3_nt: TGTGCCAGCACCCAAATCGGGGGTAGGGGATATCGGAATTCACCCCTCCACTTT
clone_size: .; j_call: TRBJ2-7; v_call: TRBV3-1/TRBV3-2; d_call: .; cdr3_aa: CASSHWESSYEQYF; cdr3_nt: TGTGCCAGCAGCCATTGGGAGAGTAGCTACGAGCAGTACTTC
clone_size: few; j_call: TRBJ2-1; v_call: TRBV18; d_call: TRBD1; cdr3_aa: CASSPPTGAGEQFF; cdr3_nt: TGTGCCAGCTCACCCCCGACAGGGGCTGGGGAGCAGTTCTTC
clone_size: few; j_call: TRBJ2-7; v_call: TRBV27; d_call: TRBD1; cdr3_aa: CASSYWDRSGGMIF; cdr3_nt: TGTGCCAGCAGTTACTGGGACAGGTCAGGGGGTATGATTTTC
clone_size: .; j_call: TRBJ2-7; v_call: TRBV30; d_call: TRBD2; cdr3_aa: CAWRVAGVSSYEQYF; cdr3_nt: TGTGCCTGGAGGGTAGCGGGAGTGAGCTCCTACGAGCAGTACTTC
clone_size: many; j_call: TRBJ1-6; v_call: TRBV7-8; d_call: .; cdr3_aa: CASSFYRQAGNSPLHF; cdr3_nt: TGTGCCAGCAGCTTCTATCGACAGGCGGGTAATTCACCCCTCCACTTT
clone_size: .; j_call: TRBJ1-2; v_call: TRBV28; d_call: TRBD1; cdr3_aa: CASTQSRGLSGYTF; cdr3_nt: TGTGCCAGCACCCAATCCAGGGGGCTGAGTGGCTACACCTTC
clone_size: .; j_call: TRBJ2-3; v_call: TRBV7-8; d_call: TRBD1; cdr3_aa: CASSLATNRGTDTQYF; cdr3_nt: TGTGCCAGCAGCTTAGCGACGAACAGGGGTACAGATACGCAGTATTTT
clone_size: .; j_call: TRBJ1-6; v_call: TRBV27; d_call: TRBD1; cdr3_aa: CASSRTGRPNSPLHF; cdr3_nt: TGTGCCAGCAGCCGGACAGGCCGGCCGAATTCACCCCTCCACTTT
clone_size: .; j_call: TRBJ2-7; v_call: TRBV28; d_call: TRBD1; cdr3_aa: CASGLTGGSNEQYF; cdr3_nt: TGTGCCAGCGGCCTGACAGGGGGTTCTAACGAGCAGTACTTC
clone_size: .; j_call: TRBJ2-1; v_call: TRBV2; d_call: TRBD2; cdr3_aa: CASSAYGTSNYNEQFF; cdr3_nt: TGTGCCAGCAGTGCATATGGGACTAGTAACTACAATGAGCAGTTCTTC
clone_size: .; j_call: TRBJ2-5; v_call: TRBV5-1; d_call: TRBD1; cdr3_aa: CASSKGQGVQETQYF; cdr3_nt: TGCGCCAGCAGCAAGGGACAGGGGGTTCAAGAGACCCAGTACTTC
clone_size: .; j_call: TRBJ2-7; v_call: TRBV5-1; d_call: .; cdr3_aa: CASSSREDAQYF; cdr3_nt: TGCGCCAGCAGCTCCCGGGAAGACGCGCAGTACTTC
clone_size: .; j_call: TRBJ1-4; v_call: TRBV30; d_call: .; cdr3_aa: CAWSLTGKLFF; cdr3_nt: TGTGCCTGGAGCCTGACGGGGAAACTGTTTTTT
clone_size: .; j_call: TRBJ1-3; v_call: TRBV19; d_call: TRBD1; cdr3_aa: CASSPQDRGRSSGNTIYF; cdr3_nt: TGTGCCAGTAGTCCCCAGGACAGGGGCCGTTCCTCTGGAAACACCATATATTTT
clone_size: .; j_call: TRBJ2-5; v_call: TRBV6-1; d_call: TRBD1; cdr3_aa: CASSATGGFFQETQYF; cdr3_nt: TGTGCCAGCAGTGCCACAGGGGGCTTCTTCCAAGAGACCCAGTACTTC
clone_size: .; j_call: TRBJ2-2; v_call: TRBV10-2; d_call: TRBD2; cdr3_aa: CASSRTSGSPGELFF; cdr3_nt: TGCGCCAGCAGTCGGACTAGCGGGAGTCCCGGGGAGCTGTTTTTT
clone_size: .; j_call: TRBJ1-1; v_call: TRBV6-4; d_call: .; cdr3_aa: CASISGQHTEAFF; cdr3_nt: TGTGCCAGCATTTCAGGGCAGCACACTGAAGCTTTCTTT
clone_size: .; j_call: TRBJ1-2; v_call: TRBV18; d_call: .; cdr3_aa: CASSPPGFYGYTF; cdr3_nt: TGTGCCAGCTCACCTCCCGGGTTCTATGGCTACACCTTC
clone_size: few; j_call: TRBJ2-1; v_call: TRBV7-8; d_call: .; cdr3_aa: CASSVSGAYNEQFF; cdr3_nt: TGTGCCAGCAGCGTGAGCGGAGCCTACAATGAGCAGTTCTTC
clone_size: .; j_call: TRBJ2-3; v_call: TRBV10-3; d_call: .; cdr3_aa: CAISESGGSTDTQYF; cdr3_nt: TGTGCCATCAGTGAGTCTGGCGGAAGCACAGATACGCAGTATTTT
clone_size: few; j_call: TRBJ1-1; v_call: TRBV19; d_call: .; cdr3_aa: CASSIVGGVLNTEAFF; cdr3_nt: TGTGCCAGTAGTATAGTGGGAGGGGTGTTGAACACTGAAGCTTTCTTT
clone_size: .; j_call: TRBJ2-7; v_call: TRBV5-4; d_call: .; cdr3_aa: CASSLDRYEQYF; cdr3_nt: TGTGCCAGCAGCTTGGACAGGTACGAGCAGTACTTC
clone_size: .; j_call: TRBJ2-7; v_call: TRBV10-2; d_call: .; cdr3_aa: CASSTSSYEQYF; cdr3_nt: TGCGCCAGCAGTACGAGCTCCTACGAGCAGTACTTC
clone_size: .; j_call: TRBJ2-2; v_call: TRBV15; d_call: .; cdr3_aa: CATSRDGQANTGELFF; cdr3_nt: TGTGCCACCAGCAGAGATGGCCAGGCGAACACCGGGGAGCTGTTTTTT
clone_size: .; j_call: TRBJ1-6; v_call: TRBV4-1; d_call: .; cdr3_aa: CASSQEVGPNSPLHF; cdr3_nt: TGCGCCAGCAGCCAAGAGGTGGGGCCCAATTCACCCCTCCACTTT
clone_size: .; j_call: TRBJ2-7; v_call: TRBV29-1; d_call: TRBD2; cdr3_aa: CSVVGGRYEQYF; cdr3_nt: TGCAGCGTTGTCGGGGGGAGATACGAGCAGTACTTC
clone_size: once; j_call: TRBJ1-4; v_call: TRBV28; d_call: TRBD1; cdr3_aa: CASSLNRGRGEKLFF; cdr3_nt: TGTGCCAGCAGTTTAAACAGGGGCCGAGGTGAAAAACTGTTTTTT
clone_size: .; j_call: TRBJ2-2; v_call: TRBV14; d_call: TRBD2; cdr3_aa: CASSRGLAGELFF; cdr3_nt: TGTGCCAGCAGTCGCGGACTAGCGGGGGAGCTGTTTTTT
clone_size: .; j_call: TRBJ2-2; v_call: TRBV6-5; d_call: .; cdr3_aa: CASRATNTGELFF; cdr3_nt: TGTGCCAGCAGGGCCACGAACACCGGGGAGCTGTTTTTT
clone_size: .; j_call: TRBJ1-2; v_call: TRBV10-3; d_call: .; cdr3_aa: CAISESDTSNYGYTF; cdr3_nt: TGTGCCATCAGTGAGTCGGACACCTCTAACTATGGCTACACCTTC
clone_size: .; j_call: TRBJ2-3; v_call: TRBV28; d_call: TRBD1; cdr3_aa: CASRTTGPPDTQYF; cdr3_nt: TGTGCCAGCAGAACGACAGGGCCGCCAGATACGCAGTATTTT
clone_size: .; j_call: TRBJ1-1; v_call: TRBV28; d_call: .; cdr3_aa: CASSDPGAYMNTEAFF; cdr3_nt: TGTGCCAGCAGTGATCCTGGGGCGTACATGAACACTGAAGCTTTCTTT
clone_size: .; j_call: TRBJ2-7; v_call: TRBV6-5; d_call: TRBD2; cdr3_aa: CASRRDYSYEQYF; cdr3_nt: TGTGCCAGCAGACGGGACTACTCCTACGAGCAGTACTTC
clone_size: .; j_call: TRBJ2-5; v_call: TRBV18; d_call: .; cdr3_aa: CASSPGRVETQYF; cdr3_nt: TGTGCCAGCTCACCGGGCAGGGTAGAGACCCAGTACTTC
clone_size: .; j_call: TRBJ2-1; v_call: TRBV30; d_call: .; cdr3_aa: CAWSQYNEQFF; cdr3_nt: TGTGCCTGGAGTCAATACAATGAGCAGTTCTTC
clone_size: .; j_call: TRBJ2-3; v_call: TRBV14; d_call: .; cdr3_aa: CASSQPGTNTDTQYF; cdr3_nt: TGTGCCAGCAGCCAACCGGGGACAAACACAGATACGCAGTATTTT
clone_size: few; j_call: TRBJ1-4; v_call: TRBV5-6; d_call: .; cdr3_aa: CASSLTGNNEKLFF; cdr3_nt: TGTGCCAGCAGCTTGACAGGGAATAATGAAAAACTGTTTTTT
clone_size: .; j_call: TRBJ1-3; v_call: TRBV30; d_call: .; cdr3_aa: CAWSAEGVSGNTIYF; cdr3_nt: TGTGCCTGGAGTGCCGAGGGAGTATCTGGAAACACCATATATTTT
clone_size: few; j_call: TRBJ2-7; v_call: TRBV7-8; d_call: .; cdr3_aa: CASSNRVSGSYEQYF; cdr3_nt: TGTGCCAGCAGCAACCGGGTCTCGGGATCCTACGAGCAGTACTTC
clone_size: few; j_call: TRBJ1-6; v_call: TRBV3-1/TRBV3-2; d_call: .; cdr3_aa: CASATGHNSPLHF; cdr3_nt: TGTGCCAGCGCTACAGGTCATAATTCACCCCTCCACTTT
clone_size: .; j_call: TRBJ2-3; v_call: TRBV2; d_call: TRBD2; cdr3_aa: CASSVIASGIDTQYF; cdr3_nt: TGTGCCAGCAGTGTGATTGCTAGCGGGATAGATACGCAGTATTTT
clone_size: .; j_call: TRBJ2-7; v_call: TRBV28; d_call: .; cdr3_aa: CASSLGLGQPYEQYF; cdr3_nt: TGTGCCAGCAGTTTAGGGCTTGGACAGCCTTACGAGCAGTACTTC
clone_size: .; j_call: TRBJ2-7; v_call: TRBV12-3/TRBV12-4; d_call: .; cdr3_aa: CASSFGTSYEQYF; cdr3_nt: TGTGCCAGCAGTTTCGGGACTTCCTACGAGCAGTACTTC
clone_size: .; j_call: TRBJ1-1; v_call: TRBV30; d_call: .; cdr3_aa: CAWSEQGNTEAFF; cdr3_nt: TGTGCCTGGAGTGAGCAGGGGAACACTGAAGCTTTCTTT
clone_size: .; j_call: TRBJ1-5; v_call: TRBV3-1/TRBV3-2; d_call: .; cdr3_aa: CASSQGTVPQPQHF; cdr3_nt: TGTGCCAGCAGCCAAGGAACAGTTCCTCAGCCCCAGCATTTT
clone_size: .; j_call: TRBJ1-2; v_call: TRBV5-6; d_call: .; cdr3_aa: CASSLTGSNYGYTF; cdr3_nt: TGTGCCAGCAGCTTGACGGGTTCTAACTATGGCTACACCTTC
clone_size: few; j_call: TRBJ1-5; v_call: TRBV19; d_call: TRBD1; cdr3_aa: CASSVRQGWGSNQPQHF; cdr3_nt: TGTGCCAGTAGTGTTCGACAGGGTTGGGGAAGCAATCAGCCCCAGCATTTT